Listed below are T cell receptor beta chains from one sample, sequenced in a study of cytomegalovirus exposure and HLA in healthy donors. TCRdb keeps only in-frame clones here, not all; method: immunoSEQ multiplex PCR. The sample carries some 150,000 clones, 82% recorded once. Sequenced: PBMCs. The receptors derive from a woman in her forties or fifties in good health and CMV-seropositive. Both conserved end residues are part of each CDR3. A D gene is named only where the DNA matches it firmly. Size tells how often a clone was seen (once, few, many) or the class of an expanded clone, and some rows leave it out.

clone_size: once
j_call: TRBJ1-2
v_call: TRBV19
d_call: NA
cdr3_aa: CASSIQGRRSYGYTF
cdr3_nt: TGTGCCAGTAGTATTCAAGGCAGGCGAAGTTATGGCTACACCTTC

clone_size: NA
j_call: TRBJ2-3
v_call: TRBV19
d_call: NA
cdr3_aa: CASSPSTDTQYF
cdr3_nt: TGTGCCAGTAGTCCGAGCACAGATACGCAGTATTTT

clone_size: NA
j_call: TRBJ1-5
v_call: TRBV7-2
d_call: NA
cdr3_aa: CASSLALDQPQHF
cdr3_nt: TGTGCCAGCAGCTTAGCCCTAGATCAGCCCCAGCATTTT

clone_size: NA
j_call: TRBJ1-2
v_call: TRBV29-1
d_call: NA
cdr3_aa: CSVDRGNYGYTF
cdr3_nt: TGCAGCGTTGACCGGGGGAACTATGGCTACACCTTC

clone_size: NA
j_call: TRBJ2-7
v_call: TRBV27
d_call: NA
cdr3_aa: CASSPQVLAYEQYF
cdr3_nt: TGTGCCAGCAGTCCCCAGGTTCTCGCCTACGAGCAGTACTTC

clone_size: NA
j_call: TRBJ2-1
v_call: TRBV19
d_call: NA
cdr3_aa: CASSRQVSEQFF
cdr3_nt: TGTGCCAGTAGTAGACAGGTGTCTGAGCAGTTCTTC

clone_size: NA
j_call: TRBJ2-7
v_call: TRBV28
d_call: TRBD1
cdr3_aa: CASSADREVCEQYF
cdr3_nt: TGTGCCAGCAGTGCCGACAGGGAAGTCTGCGAGCAGTACTTC

clone_size: NA
j_call: TRBJ2-3
v_call: TRBV9
d_call: TRBD2
cdr3_aa: CASSVEASGGHTDTQYF
cdr3_nt: TGTGCCAGCAGCGTAGAGGCTAGCGGGGGTCACACAGATACGCAGTATTTT

clone_size: once
j_call: TRBJ1-2
v_call: TRBV6-5
d_call: NA
cdr3_aa: CASSFQLTTLPYGYTF
cdr3_nt: TGTGCCAGCAGTTTTCAACTTACCACTTTGCCGTATGGCTACACCTTC

clone_size: NA
j_call: TRBJ2-1
v_call: TRBV18
d_call: NA
cdr3_aa: CASSQGSYNEQFF
cdr3_nt: TGTGCCAGCTCACAGGGGTCCTACAATGAGCAGTTCTTC

clone_size: NA
j_call: TRBJ1-2
v_call: TRBV5-1
d_call: NA
cdr3_aa: CASSLDWNYGYTF
cdr3_nt: TGCGCCAGCAGCTTGGACTGGAACTATGGCTACACCTTC

clone_size: NA
j_call: TRBJ2-1
v_call: TRBV7-2
d_call: NA
cdr3_aa: CASSLFQGGNEQFF
cdr3_nt: TGTGCCAGCAGCTTATTCCAGGGGGGCAATGAGCAGTTCTTC

clone_size: NA
j_call: TRBJ1-6
v_call: TRBV6-5
d_call: NA
cdr3_aa: CASSWGSPTSPLHF
cdr3_nt: TGTGCCAGCAGTTGGGGCAGTCCTACGTCACCCCTCCACTTT

clone_size: NA
j_call: TRBJ1-6
v_call: TRBV7-2
d_call: TRBD1
cdr3_aa: CASSSSDRHQYHF
cdr3_nt: TGTGCCAGCAGCTCATCGGACAGGCATCAGTACCACTTT

clone_size: NA
j_call: TRBJ2-1
v_call: TRBV12-5
d_call: TRBD2
cdr3_aa: CASGPPTSGGYNEQFF
cdr3_nt: TGTGCTAGTGGCCCGCCCACTAGCGGGGGGTACAATGAGCAGTTCTTC

clone_size: NA
j_call: TRBJ1-1
v_call: TRBV5-1
d_call: TRBD1
cdr3_aa: CASSSGQAEAFF
cdr3_nt: TGCGCCAGCAGCTCTGGACAGGCTGAAGCTTTCTTT

clone_size: NA
j_call: TRBJ2-7
v_call: TRBV20-1
d_call: NA
cdr3_aa: CSCGVYEQYF
cdr3_nt: TGCAGCTGCGGAGTCTACGAGCAGTACTTC

clone_size: NA
j_call: TRBJ1-6
v_call: TRBV2
d_call: NA
cdr3_aa: CASSESGVGLHF
cdr3_nt: TGTGCCAGCAGTGAAAGTGGTGTCGGCCTCCACTTT

clone_size: NA
j_call: TRBJ2-6
v_call: TRBV7-6
d_call: TRBD1
cdr3_aa: CASSLGTGRITGANVLTF
cdr3_nt: TGTGCCAGCAGCTTAGGGACAGGGAGAATAACTGGGGCCAACGTCCTGACTTTC

clone_size: few
j_call: TRBJ2-2
v_call: TRBV19
d_call: NA
cdr3_aa: CASIGGTGELFF
cdr3_nt: TGTGCCAGTATCGGAGGCACCGGGGAGCTGTTTTTT

clone_size: NA
j_call: TRBJ2-7
v_call: TRBV5-6
d_call: NA
cdr3_aa: CASSLTNYPYEQYF
cdr3_nt: TGTGCCAGCAGCTTGACTAACTATCCCTACGAGCAGTACTTC

clone_size: NA
j_call: TRBJ2-2
v_call: TRBV9
d_call: NA
cdr3_aa: CASNAGNTGELFF
cdr3_nt: TGTGCCAGCAACGCGGGGAACACCGGGGAGCTGTTTTTT

clone_size: NA
j_call: TRBJ2-3
v_call: TRBV29-1
d_call: TRBD2
cdr3_aa: CSAPGTSGGATTDTQYF
cdr3_nt: TGCAGCGCCCCCGGGACTAGCGGGGGGGCTACCACAGATACGCAGTATTTT

clone_size: NA
j_call: TRBJ2-2
v_call: TRBV6-5
d_call: NA
cdr3_aa: CASSQQSSGKLFF
cdr3_nt: TGTGCCAGCAGTCAGCAAAGTTCAGGGAAGCTGTTTTTT

clone_size: few
j_call: TRBJ2-2
v_call: TRBV6-1
d_call: NA
cdr3_aa: CASSDRGRRAGELFF
cdr3_nt: NA

clone_size: NA
j_call: TRBJ2-5
v_call: TRBV2
d_call: NA
cdr3_aa: CASSEDPGLKETQYF
cdr3_nt: TGTGCCAGCAGTGAAGATCCGGGTTTGAAAGAGACCCAGTACTTC

clone_size: NA
j_call: TRBJ1-1
v_call: TRBV30
d_call: NA
cdr3_aa: CAWKSKGGFVAFF
cdr3_nt: TGTGCCTGGAAGTCTAAAGGGGGTTTTGTAGCTTTCTTT

clone_size: NA
j_call: TRBJ1-4
v_call: TRBV10-1
d_call: NA
cdr3_aa: CASSESKAFGKLFF
cdr3_nt: TGCGCCAGCAGTGAGTCAAAAGCGTTTGGAAAACTGTTTTTT

clone_size: NA
j_call: TRBJ2-5
v_call: TRBV7-9
d_call: TRBD2
cdr3_aa: CSSSPAGGIAGETQYF
cdr3_nt: TGTTCCAGCAGCCCCGCCGGGGGGATAGCGGGGGAGACCCAGTACTTC

clone_size: NA
j_call: TRBJ1-5
v_call: TRBV6-5
d_call: NA
cdr3_aa: CASSPGENQPQHF
cdr3_nt: TGTGCCAGCAGCCCCGGGGAAAATCAGCCCCAGCATTTT

clone_size: NA
j_call: TRBJ1-1
v_call: TRBV7-9
d_call: NA
cdr3_aa: CASSPEGRPNTEAFF
cdr3_nt: TGTGCCAGCAGCCCCGAAGGCAGGCCGAACACTGAAGCTTTCTTT

clone_size: NA
j_call: TRBJ2-5
v_call: TRBV5-1
d_call: NA
cdr3_aa: CASSLGQAETQYF
cdr3_nt: TGCGCCAGCAGCTTGGGTCAGGCAGAGACCCAGTACTTC

clone_size: NA
j_call: TRBJ1-2
v_call: TRBV27
d_call: TRBD1
cdr3_aa: CASSLTPGQGETYGYTF
cdr3_nt: TGTGCCAGCAGTCTCACCCCTGGACAGGGCGAAACCTATGGCTACACCTTC

clone_size: NA
j_call: TRBJ2-6
v_call: TRBV7-2
d_call: NA
cdr3_aa: CASSRQDQSANVLTF
cdr3_nt: TGTGCCAGCAGCCGACAGGATCAGTCGGCCAACGTCCTGACTTTC

clone_size: NA
j_call: TRBJ2-1
v_call: TRBV4-2
d_call: NA
cdr3_aa: CASSQNSGSNEQFF
cdr3_nt: TGTGCCAGCAGCCAGAACTCGGGGAGCAATGAGCAGTTCTTC

clone_size: NA
j_call: TRBJ1-6
v_call: TRBV10-2
d_call: NA
cdr3_aa: CASRGNTGNNSPLHF
cdr3_nt: TGCGCCAGCAGGGGGAATACAGGGAATAATTCACCCCTCCACTTT

clone_size: NA
j_call: TRBJ2-1
v_call: TRBV4-2
d_call: TRBD2
cdr3_aa: CASSQIELAGNNEQFF
cdr3_nt: TGTGCCAGCAGCCAAATTGAACTAGCGGGTAACAATGAGCAGTTCTTC

clone_size: NA
j_call: TRBJ2-7
v_call: TRBV4-3
d_call: NA
cdr3_aa: CASSQARHYEQYF
cdr3_nt: TGCGCCAGCAGCCAGGCTCGTCACTACGAGCAGTACTTC

clone_size: NA
j_call: TRBJ2-7
v_call: TRBV30
d_call: NA
cdr3_aa: CAWSVRGPEQYF
cdr3_nt: TGTGCCTGGAGTGTCCGCGGGCCCGAGCAGTACTTC

clone_size: NA
j_call: TRBJ2-1
v_call: TRBV7-8
d_call: NA
cdr3_aa: CASRYDNEQFF
cdr3_nt: TGTGCCAGCAGGTATGACAATGAGCAGTTCTTC

clone_size: NA
j_call: TRBJ1-5
v_call: TRBV5-8
d_call: NA
cdr3_aa: CASSLARGLGPQHF
cdr3_nt: TGTGCCAGCAGCTTGGCCAGAGGGCTGGGGCCCCAGCATTTT

clone_size: NA
j_call: TRBJ2-7
v_call: TRBV9
d_call: TRBD1
cdr3_aa: CASSAQGEPHYEQYF
cdr3_nt: TGTGCCAGCAGCGCCCAGGGGGAGCCCCACTACGAGCAGTACTTC

clone_size: once
j_call: TRBJ2-2
v_call: TRBV7-2
d_call: TRBD1
cdr3_aa: CASSLTLGGAGELFF
cdr3_nt: TGTGCCAGCAGCTTAACTTTAGGGGGCGCCGGGGAGCTGTTTTTT